The rows below give T cell receptor beta chains drawn from one sample of a study of T cell responses to AZD1222 COVID-19 vaccine. Method: immunoSEQ multiplex PCR; TCRdb's copy keeps in-frame clones and lacks some. The sample consists of about 140,000 clones, more than 85% of them appearing once. The sample in question was peripheral blood, obtained 28 days after the second AZD1222 dose. Every receptor here comes from an adult who received the AZD1222 COVID-19 vaccine. Each CDR3 is given with its conserved first and last residue. D genes are given only for firm matches.

J gene	V gene	D gene	CDR3 protein
TRBJ1-2	TRBV29-1	TRBD1	CSVEDPGQGYGYTF
TRBJ2-7	TRBV7-9	NA	CASSFGWDTTYEQYF
TRBJ2-1	TRBV7-3	NA	CASSGREYDEQFF
TRBJ2-1	TRBV5-1	NA	CASSFALAGNEQFF
TRBJ2-7	TRBV7-2	NA	CATTGRLGYEQYF
TRBJ1-4	TRBV6-5	NA	CASSYSGTGGEKLFF
TRBJ2-7	TRBV3-1/TRBV3-2	TRBD1	CASSHTGVRYEQYF
TRBJ2-7	TRBV5-1	TRBD1	CASSLGQGPSYEQYF
TRBJ2-7	TRBV7-2	TRBD2	CASSLVGGGVYEQYF
TRBJ2-3	TRBV9	TRBD1	CASSVGTGANTDTQYF
TRBJ2-1	TRBV5-1	TRBD1	CASSLTGGNEQFF
TRBJ1-1	TRBV5-4	NA	CASSIIGGRGPEAFF
TRBJ1-5	TRBV7-9	TRBD1	CASSQGAGQPQHF
TRBJ1-1	TRBV6-1	NA	CASSERGGIDRLSTEAFF
TRBJ1-5	TRBV7-2	NA	CASSLAVSQPQHF
TRBJ1-1	TRBV5-4	NA	CASSLGPTNTEAFF
TRBJ1-2	TRBV5-1	NA	CASAGGYGYTF
TRBJ2-3	TRBV7-9	TRBD1	CASSSRQGSRTDTQYF
TRBJ1-6	TRBV27	TRBD1	CASSLGQGNSPLHF
TRBJ2-1	TRBV19	NA	CASSISGVSGNEQFF
TRBJ2-1	TRBV7-3	NA	CASSARRAGSGNEQFF
TRBJ1-3	TRBV2	TRBD1	CASRYRGSGNTIYF
TRBJ1-1	TRBV20-1	NA	CSGGVGTEAFF
TRBJ1-1	TRBV30	NA	CAWSVPRGVNTEAFF
TRBJ2-5	TRBV11-1	NA	CASSLEPSGETQYF
TRBJ1-3	TRBV4-1	NA	CASSHGPLSGNTIYF
TRBJ1-5	TRBV6-6	NA	CASGDSNQPQHF
TRBJ1-1	TRBV7-8	NA	CASSSTDGNTEAFF
TRBJ1-5	TRBV14	NA	CASSYGLGPQHF
TRBJ1-1	TRBV4-2	NA	CASSQEFGGAYTEAFF
TRBJ1-4	TRBV13	TRBD1	CASKRGRHEKLFF
TRBJ2-7	TRBV7-9	TRBD1	CASSPRDRALREQYF
TRBJ1-1	TRBV25-1	TRBD1	CASSARDRLEAFF
TRBJ2-7	TRBV12-3/TRBV12-4	NA	CASTRTAYEQYF
TRBJ1-5	TRBV7-8	NA	CASSPVTDQPQHF
TRBJ1-1	TRBV4-3	NA	CASSQDGGGGTEAFF
TRBJ2-7	TRBV11-2	NA	CASSLSVYGYEQYF
TRBJ1-1	TRBV6-5	NA	CASSYSSYEGNTEAFF
TRBJ2-2	TRBV3-1/TRBV3-2	TRBD1	CASSPSDRVFGELFF
TRBJ2-6	TRBV7-2	NA	CASSSSGANVLTF
TRBJ1-5	TRBV11-2	NA	CASSLDGYSNQPQHF
TRBJ2-2	TRBV2	NA	CASRVQVDTGELFF
TRBJ1-3	TRBV9	TRBD1	CASSILPSGQGNTIYF
TRBJ2-2	TRBV18	TRBD2	CASSPYAGGSSGTGELFF